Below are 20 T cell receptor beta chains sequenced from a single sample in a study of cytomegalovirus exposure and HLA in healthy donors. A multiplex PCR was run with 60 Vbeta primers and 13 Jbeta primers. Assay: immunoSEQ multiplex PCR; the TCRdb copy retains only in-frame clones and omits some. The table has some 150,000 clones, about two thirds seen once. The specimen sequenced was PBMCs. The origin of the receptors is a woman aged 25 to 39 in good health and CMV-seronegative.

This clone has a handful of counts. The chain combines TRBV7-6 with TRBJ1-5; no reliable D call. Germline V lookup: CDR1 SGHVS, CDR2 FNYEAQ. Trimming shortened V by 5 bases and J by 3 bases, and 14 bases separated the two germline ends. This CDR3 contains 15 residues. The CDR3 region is CASSLLVGLNQPQHF. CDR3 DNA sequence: TGTGCCAGCAGCCTCCTCGTTGGACTCAATCAGCCCCAGCATTTT.

CDR3 amino acids: CASSFRGSNTEAFF. The DNA of the CDR3 is TGTGCCAGCAGCTTCAGGGGCTCGAACACTGAAGCTTTCTTT. This chain links TRBV13 with TRBJ1-1; possible D gene TRBD1, 6 bases. The CDR3 has 14 residues. Deletions cut 3 bases from V and 1 base from J, with 9 bases between. CDR1 and CDR2 from the germline V gene are PRHDT and FYEKMQ (reference sequence).

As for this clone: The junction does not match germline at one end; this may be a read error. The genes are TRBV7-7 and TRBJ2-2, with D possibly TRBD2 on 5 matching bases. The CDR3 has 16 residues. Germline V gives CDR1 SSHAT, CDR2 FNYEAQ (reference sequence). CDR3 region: CASSSQSTGIGGELFF. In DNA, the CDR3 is TGTGCTAGCAGCTCCCAGTCGACGGGGATAGGCGGGGAGCTGTTTTTT.

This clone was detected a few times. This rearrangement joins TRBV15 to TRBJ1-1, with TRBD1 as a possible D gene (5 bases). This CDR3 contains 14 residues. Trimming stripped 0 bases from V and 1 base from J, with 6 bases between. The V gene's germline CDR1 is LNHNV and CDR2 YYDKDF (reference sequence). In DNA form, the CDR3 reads TGTGCCACCAGCAGAGATAGGGGGAACACTGAAGCTTTCTTT. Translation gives CATSRDRGNTEAFF.

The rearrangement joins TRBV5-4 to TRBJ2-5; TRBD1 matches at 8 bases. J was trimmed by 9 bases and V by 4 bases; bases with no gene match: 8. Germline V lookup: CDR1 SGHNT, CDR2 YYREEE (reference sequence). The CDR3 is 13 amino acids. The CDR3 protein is CASSPDRDPAQYF. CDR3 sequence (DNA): TGTGCCAGCAGCCCGGACAGGGACCCGGCCCAGTACTTC.

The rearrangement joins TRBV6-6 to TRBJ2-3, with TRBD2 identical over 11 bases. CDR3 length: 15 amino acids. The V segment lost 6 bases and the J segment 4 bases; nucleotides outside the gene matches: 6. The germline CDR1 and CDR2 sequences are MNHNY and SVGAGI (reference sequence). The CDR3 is CASRITSGGSDTQYF. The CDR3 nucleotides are TGTGCCAGCAGAATCACTAGCGGGGGTTCAGATACGCAGTATTTT.

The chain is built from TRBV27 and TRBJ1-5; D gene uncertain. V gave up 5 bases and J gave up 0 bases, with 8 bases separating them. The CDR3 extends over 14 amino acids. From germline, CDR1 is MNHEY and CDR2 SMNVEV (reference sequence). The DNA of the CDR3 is TGTGCCAGCAGTCCCTACGGTAGCAATCAGCCCCAGCATTTT. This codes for CASSPYGSNQPQHF.

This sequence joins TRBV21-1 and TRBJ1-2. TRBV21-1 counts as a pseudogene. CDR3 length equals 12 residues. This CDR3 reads CASSYGGCGYTF. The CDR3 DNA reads TGTGCCAGCAGCTACGGTGGTTGTGGCTACACCTTC.

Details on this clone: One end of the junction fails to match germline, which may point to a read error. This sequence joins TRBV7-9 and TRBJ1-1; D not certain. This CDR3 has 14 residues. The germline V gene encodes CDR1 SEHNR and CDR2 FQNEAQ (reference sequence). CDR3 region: CSSSLVELTAEAFF. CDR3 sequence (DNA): TGTTCCAGCAGCTTAGTCGAGCTAACTGCTGAAGCTTTCTTT.

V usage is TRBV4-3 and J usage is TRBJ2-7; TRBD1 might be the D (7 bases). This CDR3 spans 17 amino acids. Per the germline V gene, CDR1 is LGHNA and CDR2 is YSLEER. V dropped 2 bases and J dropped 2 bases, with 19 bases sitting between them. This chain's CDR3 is CASSQLEGAGQTYEQYF. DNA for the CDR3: TGCGCCAGCAGCCAACTTGAGGGGGCGGGGCAAACCTACGAGCAGTACTTC.

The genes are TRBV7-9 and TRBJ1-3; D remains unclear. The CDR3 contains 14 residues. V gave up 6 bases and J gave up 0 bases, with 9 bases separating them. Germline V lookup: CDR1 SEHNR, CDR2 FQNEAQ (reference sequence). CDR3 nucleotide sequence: TGTGCCAGCAGACGCGGTAGCTCTGGAAACACCATATATTTT. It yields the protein CASRRGSSGNTIYF.

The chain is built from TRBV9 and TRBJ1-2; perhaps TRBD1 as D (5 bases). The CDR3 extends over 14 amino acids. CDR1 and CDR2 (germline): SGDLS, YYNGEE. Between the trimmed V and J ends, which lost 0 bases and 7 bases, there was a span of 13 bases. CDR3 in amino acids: CASSVDRGMAGYTF. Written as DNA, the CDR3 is TGTGCCAGCAGCGTAGATCGGGGGATGGCTGGCTACACCTTC.

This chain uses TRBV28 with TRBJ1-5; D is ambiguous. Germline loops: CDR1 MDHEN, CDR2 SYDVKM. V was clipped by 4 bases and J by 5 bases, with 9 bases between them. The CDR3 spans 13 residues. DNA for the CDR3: TGTGCCAGCAGTTCCTGGGGAGATCAGCCCCAGCATTTT. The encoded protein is CASSSWGDQPQHF.

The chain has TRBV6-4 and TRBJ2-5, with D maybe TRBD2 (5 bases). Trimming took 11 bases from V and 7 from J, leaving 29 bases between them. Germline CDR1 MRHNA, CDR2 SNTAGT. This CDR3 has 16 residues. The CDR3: CAPACLRTWINRTQYF. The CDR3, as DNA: TGTGCCCCCGCTTGCCTTAGGACTTGGATAAACCGGACCCAGTACTTC.

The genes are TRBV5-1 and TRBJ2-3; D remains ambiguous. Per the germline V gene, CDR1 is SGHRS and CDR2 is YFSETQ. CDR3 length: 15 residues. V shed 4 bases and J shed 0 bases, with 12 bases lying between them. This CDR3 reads CASSQVELSTDTQYF. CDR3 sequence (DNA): TGCGCCAGCAGCCAAGTGGAGCTGAGCACAGATACGCAGTATTTT.

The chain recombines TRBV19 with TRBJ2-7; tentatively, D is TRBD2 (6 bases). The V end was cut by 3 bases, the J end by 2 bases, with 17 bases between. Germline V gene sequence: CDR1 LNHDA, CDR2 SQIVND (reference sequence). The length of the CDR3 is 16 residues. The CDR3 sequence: CASSIRITAGTYEQYF. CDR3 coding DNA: TGTGCCAGTAGTATTCGTATAACAGCGGGTACCTACGAGCAGTACTTC.

The DNA for the CDR3 is TGTGCCACACAGGGTAGCAATCAGCCCCAGCATTTT. It yields the protein CATQGSNQPQHF. The rearrangement joins TRBV6-1 to TRBJ1-5; D possibly corresponds to TRBD1 (6 bases). The CDR3 is 12 residues long. V was pared by 10 bases and J by 0 bases, with 7 bases between. Germline CDR1 MNHNS, CDR2 SASEGT.

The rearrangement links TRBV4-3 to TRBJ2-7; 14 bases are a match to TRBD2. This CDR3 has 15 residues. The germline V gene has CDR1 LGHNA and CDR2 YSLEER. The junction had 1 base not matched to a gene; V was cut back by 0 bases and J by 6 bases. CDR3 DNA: TGCGCCAGCAGCCAAGATGGGACTAGCGGGGGCGAGCAGTACTTC. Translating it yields CASSQDGTSGGEQYF.

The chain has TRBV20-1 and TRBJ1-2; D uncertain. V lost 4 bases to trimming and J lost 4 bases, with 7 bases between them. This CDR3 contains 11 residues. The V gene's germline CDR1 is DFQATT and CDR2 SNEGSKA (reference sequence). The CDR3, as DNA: TGCAGTGCTATTCCCTCCTATGGCTACACCTTC. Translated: CSAIPSYGYTF.

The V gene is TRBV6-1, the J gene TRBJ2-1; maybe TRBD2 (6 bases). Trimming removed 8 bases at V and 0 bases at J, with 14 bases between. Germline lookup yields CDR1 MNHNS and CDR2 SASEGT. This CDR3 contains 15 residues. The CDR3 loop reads CASCVGGSSYNEQFF. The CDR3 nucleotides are TGTGCCAGCTGCGTTGGGGGGAGCTCCTACAATGAGCAGTTCTTC.